These 10 T cell receptor beta chains were all obtained from the same sample, sequenced in a study of early T cells in non-severe SARS-CoV-2 infection. From the 5' RACE reads, TCRdb called clonotypes with MiXCR, one entry per CDR3 protein. In the table there are roughly 34,000 distinct CDR3 sequences, 6.8% of which are singletons. The specimen was whole blood, collected at baseline. The receptors were gathered from an adult who was a healthcare worker with PCR-confirmed SARS-CoV-2 infection or an uninfected control (not recorded which).

The rearrangement links TRBV12-3 or TRBV12-4 to TRBJ1-5; TRBD1 agrees at 7 bases. Unmatched junction bases numbered 11, after V lost 5 bases and J lost 1 base. The CDR3 sequence is 17 residues long. CDR3 loop: CASSATGTAVSNQPQHF. CDR3 nucleotide sequence: TGTGCCAGCAGTGCCACCGGGACAGCGGTGAGCAATCAGCCCCAGCATTTT.

This clonotype turned up a few times. The chain employs TRBV19 and TRBJ1-5, with D uncertain. The CDR3 is made up of 14 amino acids. Germline V lookup: CDR1 LNHDA, CDR2 SQIVND (reference sequence). V was trimmed by 1 base and J by 5 bases, leaving 9 bases between them. The CDR3 bases are TGTGCCAGTAGTATAGGTGGATCTGATCAGCCCCAGCATTTT. The encoded protein is CASSIGGSDQPQHF.

There are a few counts of this clonotype. This sequence joins TRBV12-3 or TRBV12-4 and TRBJ2-3; no reliable D call. V shed 1 base and J shed 8 bases, with 7 bases lying between them. The CDR3 consists of 12 residues. The CDR3, as DNA: TGTGCCAGCAGTTTAGACCCCGCTACGCAGTATTTT. Its translation is CASSLDPATQYF.

This clonotype was counted at least ten times. The V and J genes are TRBV4-2 and TRBJ2-5, with D hard to call. The CDR3 runs to 13 residues. The V end was cut by 0 bases, the J end by 10 bases, with 12 bases between. CDR1 and CDR2 from the germline V gene are LGHNA and YNFKEQ. CDR3 DNA: TGTGCCAGCAGCCAAGAACGCCTTGGCGACCAGTACTTC. Its protein product is CASSQERLGDQYF.

This clonotype turned up a few times. V gene TRBV7-9 combines with J gene TRBJ2-2; D unresolved. Germline lookup yields CDR1 SEHNR and CDR2 FQNEAQ (reference sequence). V shed 2 bases and J shed 0 bases, with 4 bases lying between them. This CDR3 contains 14 residues. The CDR3 DNA reads TGTGCCAGCAGCTTAATGTCGAACACCGGGGAGCTGTTTTTT. It specifies CASSLMSNTGELFF.

The sample holds many counts of this clonotype. This chain uses TRBV20-1 with TRBJ2-1; TRBD2 aligns across 13 bases. CDR1 is DFQATT and CDR2 is SNEGSKA in the germline V gene (reference sequence). This CDR3 has 17 amino acids. After removal of 5 bases from V and 6 bases from J, the junction contained 13 bases not matched to a gene. CDR3 region: CSALSGTSGTLSNEQFF. CDR3 in DNA: TGCAGTGCTCTTTCCGGGACTAGCGGGACTTTAAGCAATGAGCAGTTCTTC.

This clonotype was detected only a few times. This sequence joins TRBV21-1 and TRBJ1-1. TRBV21-1 represents a pseudogene. This CDR3 is built from 10 residues. The DNA of the CDR3 is TGTGCCAGCAGCATAACTGAAGCTTTCTTT. This gives the protein CASSITEAFF.

This clonotype appeared many times. The rearrangement links TRBV7-9 to TRBJ1-2, with 9 bases fitting TRBD1. The J segment lost 1 base and the V segment lost 7 bases, leaving 7 bases of the junction unmatched. Per the germline V gene, CDR1 is SEHNR and CDR2 is FQNEAQ (reference sequence). The CDR3 is made up of 15 amino acids. CDR3 amino acids: CASTKQGAYNYGYTF. Here the CDR3 DNA reads TGTGCCAGCACCAAACAGGGGGCGTATAACTATGGCTACACCTTC.

The table lists this clonotype with a count of one. A clone one base away is much larger, so this may be a read error. The CDR3 DNA follows: TGCAGTGCTCAACTCAGGGGCCACACAGATACGCAGTATTTT. It specifies CSAQLRGHTDTQYF. The chain is built from TRBV20-1 and TRBJ2-3; a possible D gene is TRBD1 (6 bases). V was shortened by 5 bases and J by 2 bases, with 14 bases between the two germline ends. The CDR3 extends over 14 amino acids. Germline V gene data show CDR1 as DFQATT and CDR2 as SNEGSKA (reference sequence).

The chain links TRBV10-3 to TRBJ1-5; 7 bases agree with TRBD1. V was pared by 10 bases and J by 6 bases, with 9 bases of the junction left unmatched. In germline, CDR1 is ENHRY, CDR2 SYGVKD. The CDR3 has 13 residues. This CDR3 is CASWTGGGQPQHF. CDR3 DNA: TGTGCCAGCTGGACAGGAGGAGGTCAGCCCCAGCATTTT.